This T cell receptor (beta chain) is drawn from a study of cytomegalovirus exposure and HLA in healthy donors (dated by TCRdb to about 2017). Regarding the research as a whole: In an earlier analysis of about 560 of the donors, around 300 Gb of sequence data and just under 120 million unique TCR beta sequences from about 180 million T cells were reported. Approximately 300 gigabases of sequencing data and roughly 81 million unique TCR sequences made up an early release that covered approximately 620 HLA-typed donors. The genetic ancestry cluster associated with self-reported Caucasian donors included about 81% of the 398 genotyped donors. The study aimed to test whether cataloging public T cell receptors could reveal signatures of past pathogen exposure. The study profiled the T cell repertoires of 500 to 800 subjects by immunosequencing and related them to cytomegalovirus serostatus. Along with the roughly 700-subject first cohort, a separate validation cohort of 120 different subjects was used. High-throughput TCR immunosequencing, statistical association of individual TCRs with disease status, and machine learning were combined to predict cytomegalovirus infection status. A later analysis re-examined previously published TCR beta repertoires from hundreds of donors and added high-resolution HLA genotyping to investigate patterns of TCR occurrence. Rather than using new phenotypic data, the later analysis identified candidate immune exposures from TCR beta sequences and from how often those sequences occurred across donors. In an earlier analysis of 550 to 700 of the donors, high-throughput TCR beta sequencing was used to judge whether each TCR beta V gene segment behaved as functional or pseudogenic. Donor age, sex, ethnicity and CMV serostatus were compiled alongside the repertoire data. A later genetic analysis used genome-wide SNP genotypes for about 65% of the roughly 670 donors, treating that subset as a discovery cohort. All discovery cohort repertoires had been generated on a single sequencing platform. Both class I and class II loci were covered by HLA typing, at four-digit resolution. The number of donors typed differed by locus, with about 629-630 for A, B, C, DRB1 and DQB1, roughly 520 for DQA1, nearly 610 for DPA1, and some 470 for DPB1. Several DR-DQ haplotypes were handled as single units for association and clustering because linkage in the cohort was strong. Among under 450 genotyped donors of the cohort, an average of approximately 250,000 unique TCR beta nucleotide sequences were sequenced per donor, roughly 18% of them non-productive. What the work shows at the level of the full study, not this receptor alone: According to a later analysis, TCR association rates differed among HLA loci, with DRB1 alleles showing the most associated TCRs and HLA-C alleles showing the fewest. Specific HLA alleles were associated with 15,000 to 20,000 TCR beta sequences at a false discovery rate of 0.05 in a later analysis. Because counts were too low, approximately 15 rarely observed V segments, including chromosome 9 orphons, were excluded from the earlier analysis of several hundred of the donors. It was suggested by the authors that the approach could potentially be generalized to other disease states and immunological phenotypes. This cohort had only TCR beta chains sequenced, and the lack of alpha or paired-chain data limited which features could be detected. Because HLA typing was missing for some donors at each locus, association tests included only the typed subset. Most TCR sequences were observed very rarely across donors, whereas some public TCRs were present in many individuals. A few of the identified cytomegalovirus-associated TCR beta chains were confirmed in vitro to be specific for cytomegalovirus antigens. When HLA alleles, especially DR and DQ, strongly co-occurred, TCR associations were difficult to assign to individual alleles. Some IMGT-functional V segments, including TRBV6-2 and TRBV6-3, could not be distinguished by the 87-base-pair reads and were therefore excluded. The presence/absence analyses assumed that sequencing depth was roughly uniform across donors, and that assumption may not be true. A further reported finding was that TCR beta sequences accurately predicted the HLA-A and HLA-B alleles for most subjects in the first cohort. In both the original and validation cohorts, the classifier was reported to diagnose cytomegalovirus status with high specificity and sensitivity. Correlated functional status among segregating V segments might be attributable to linkage disequilibrium, but an unknown experimental factor could not be ruled out. An association between a missense DCLRE1C variant and V-gene and J-gene trimming of TCR beta chains was found in a later genetic analysis and replicated in an independent cohort. In an earlier analysis of some 500 of the donors, most TCR beta V segments were observed in productive rearrangements about 87% or about 30% of the time, broadly matching IMGT annotations. In a later analysis, several top co-occurrence clusters were reported to appear linked to parvovirus B19, influenza, CMV and Epstein-Barr virus. The study gave a list of around 170 TCR beta chains associated with cytomegalovirus. In a later analysis, HLA-associated TCR beta chains were found to be more clonally expanded and to have lower generation probabilities than equally common non-associated chains. Most CMV-associated TCR beta chains appeared to be HLA-restricted in a later analysis, and the HLA associations seemed to be driven largely by CMV exposure. CMV serostatus was the only immune exposure information available for the cohort. According to a later genetic analysis, donors in an Asian-associated ancestry cluster had fewer N-insertions in productive TCRs than the roughly 670-donor mean. A cluster of highly shared sequence variants was judged likely to be a technical artifact of the sequencing pipeline.

This clone occurred a few times. Its antigen specificity is not known. Base qualities are not recorded, but no much larger clone differs from it by a single base. In total, more than 500 healthy bone marrow donors made up the cohort. At the time of sampling, every cohort member was nominally healthy, though immune exposures that went unrecorded were likely present. The donor was CMV seropositive and was included in the group of about 290 seropositive cohort members. Every donor gave a peripheral blood sample, and the peripheral blood mononuclear cells from that sample were used for TCR beta sequencing. Genomic DNA extraction from the blood cell samples was performed with the Qiagen DNeasy Blood Extraction Kit. The receptor library was made with the immunoSEQ multiplex PCR assay. The multiplex PCR relied on a mix of 60 forward primers for TCR Vbeta segments and 13 reverse primers for TCR Jbeta segments. The CDR3 region of rearranged TCR beta genes was amplified from genomic DNA with a multiplex PCR assay. The amplified TCR beta libraries were sequenced on the Illumina HiSeq System as 87-base-pair reads. In the authors' own workflow: In a later analysis, tens of millions of unique TCR beta chains were counted across the roughly 610 repertoires, and roughly 11 million of these chains were shared by at least two donors. Raw reads were error-corrected and collapsed into unique sequences with a nearest-neighbor algorithm that merged closely related sequences to remove PCR and sequencing errors. To assign V, D and J gene segments, CDR3 sequences were aligned to IMGT reference sequences. For a sequence to be retained, a match of at least six nucleotides was required to both a V gene segment and a J gene segment. Rearrangements were called productive when the CDR3 lacked stop codons and stayed in frame with V and J; all others were non-productive. CDR3 was defined according to IMGT convention as the region running from the second conserved V-encoded cysteine to the conserved J-encoded phenylalanine. Sequences without an unambiguous match to a single V gene segment were excluded from the earlier analysis of approximately 560 of the donors. An earlier analysis of a few hundred of the donors classified V segments as functional when productive rearrangements were above 56.7% and as segregating when the standard deviation between donors was above 5%. A statistical classification framework was built to diagnose cytomegalovirus status from the catalog of TCR beta chain sequences. In a later analysis, V and J genes were assigned by comparing TCR nucleotide sequences against IMGT/GENE-DB human TR gene sequences. In a later analysis, CDR3 sequences and most-parsimonious VDJ recombination scenarios were assigned using the TCRdist pipeline. A later analysis defined each TCR beta chain by its CDR3 amino acid sequence plus V-gene family, and excluded reads lacking a unique V-gene family. As a way to deal with suspected cross-contamination and a sequencing artifact, a later analysis dropped roughly 620 nucleotide sequences that were highly shared and had low generation probability. For each public chain, a later analysis derived a clonal expansion index from normalized ranks of inferred template counts within each repertoire. A later analysis computed generation probabilities with a VDJ recombination model fitted to out-of-frame rearrangements, and checked the results against IGoR. A later analysis scored TCR-TCR, TCR-HLA and TCR-CMV co-occurrence with hypergeometric tests, applying a repertoire-size bias correction to TCR pairs. In a later analysis, false discovery rates were estimated by permuting HLA or CMV assignments 20 times. A later analysis grouped co-occurring TCRs with DBSCAN, adding TCRdist sequence similarity when clustering within HLA-allele-positive subsets. For co-occurrence clustering, repertoires with fewer than 30,000 or more than 120,000 public chains were excluded, along with roughly five repertoires with anomalous nucleotide sharing. TCRdb took over this immuneACCESS table, retaining in-frame rearrangements with V and J assigned. Such tables are incomplete; in checked studies, under half of the missing clones stem from an unresolved V gene, and the remainder is unexplained. D and trimming come from the DNA, and the V and J calls and clone size come from that table. In all, the sample holds approximately 100,000 clones, and 70% to 85% of those were seen once. The ten top clones hold approximately 11% of the sample.

From the cysteine up to the phenylalanine, the CDR3 has a length of 14 residues. Only the CDR3 DNA is retained, 42 bases long and in frame from the first base. Trimming costs V 4 bases and J 7 bases, and their ends lie 14 bases apart. Based on the germline V gene, the CDR1 and CDR2 sequences are SGHTS and YDEGEE. The sample was PBMCs. The source of this sequence is a man aged 40-50 years in good health and CMV-seropositive. The V and J segments used are TRBV5-8 and TRBJ1-4; TRBD1 is a possible D gene, resting on 6 matching bases. The CDR3 protein: CASSPGGRGEKLFF. The sequenced DNA: TGTGCCAGCAGCCCCGGTGGCAGGGGTGAAAAACTGTTTTTT.